A selection of T cell receptor beta chains follows, all from one sample in a study of human T cells and chemical hapten exposure. TCRdb re-derived calls from the RACE reads in MiXCR, one entry per CDR3 protein. Of fewer than 45,000 distinct CDR3 sequences listed, approximately 12% are singletons. The sequenced sample was whole blood, obtained in connection with sensitization to the hapten diphenylcyclopropenone (DPC). These receptors all stem from a woman in her forties with alopecia areata. Some clones in this sample may be carry-over from other donors' samples. Both conserved end residues are part of each CDR3. The D gene is left open where the match is weak. The size field is filled for only some rows; it gives once, few, many or a size class.

clone size,D gene,V gene,J gene,CDR3 DNA,CDR3 protein
NA,NA,TRBV6-2/TRBV6-3,TRBJ2-7,TGTGCCAGCAGTCTACAGGCCGAGCAGTACTTC,CASSLQAEQYF
many,NA,TRBV7-7,TRBJ2-3,TGTGCTAGCAGCCCTTCAAACACGGCTGGCACAGATACGCAGTATTTT,CASSPSNTAGTDTQYF
few,NA,TRBV29-1,TRBJ1-1,TGCAGCGTAGCCGACAAGCTGAACACTGAAGCTTTCTTT,CSVADKLNTEAFF
few,NA,TRBV7-9,TRBJ1-1,TGTGCCAGCAGCGAAACGGCGGGGCGGGCTGAAGCTTTCTTT,CASSETAGRAEAFF
many,NA,TRBV2,TRBJ2-7,TGTGCCAGCAGCGTAGCCCTGAGCTCCTACGAGCAGTACTTC,CASSVALSSYEQYF
many,NA,TRBV18,TRBJ2-3,TGTGCCAGCTCCGACGGTTCCACTAGCACAGATACGCAGTATTTT,CASSDGSTSTDTQYF
few,TRBD2,TRBV7-2,TRBJ2-7,TGTGCCAGCAGCGCTAGCGGGATCGCGCAGTACTTC,CASSASGIAQYF
few,TRBD1,TRBV5-1,TRBJ1-1,TGCGCCAGCAGCTCCCCGGGACAGTTGAACACTGAAGCTTTCTTT,CASSSPGQLNTEAFF
many,NA,TRBV12-3/TRBV12-4,TRBJ1-2,TGTGCCAGCAGTTCACCGGGGGCCTACAACTATGGCTACACCTTC,CASSSPGAYNYGYTF
many,NA,TRBV4-1,TRBJ2-2,TGCGCCAGCAGCCCCCGTCTCCAAACCGGGGAGCTGTTTTTT,CASSPRLQTGELFF
few,NA,TRBV7-9,TRBJ1-1,TGTGCCAGCAGCTTAGCGCCGGACACTGAAGCTTTCTTT,CASSLAPDTEAFF
few,NA,TRBV6-6,TRBJ1-1,TGTGCCAGCACCATAGGCACTGAAGCTTTCTTT,CASTIGTEAFF
NA,NA,TRBV27,TRBJ2-7,TGTGCCAGCAGTCCCCAGGGGGGCGACTACGGGCAGTACTTC,CASSPQGGDYGQYF
NA,NA,TRBV2,TRBJ2-1,TGTGCCAGCACCCTGGGACGAAGCAATGAGCAGTTCTTC,CASTLGRSNEQFF
many,NA,TRBV4-3,TRBJ1-4,TGCGCCAGCAGTCCCCCCGGGGATGGGGAAAAACTGTTTTTT,CASSPPGDGEKLFF
NA,NA,TRBV2,TRBJ2-2,TGTGCCACCTTAGCTGCCGGGGAGCTGTTTTTT,CATLAAGELFF
many,NA,TRBV7-2,TRBJ2-4,TGTGCCAGCAGCTTAGAGGGAAACATTCAGTACTTC,CASSLEGNIQYF
medium-sized,NA,TRBV25-1,TRBJ1-3,TGTGCCAGCAGTGAGTCATACACCATATATTTT,CASSESYTIYF
NA,NA,TRBV6-5,TRBJ1-5,TGTGCCAGCAGTTACTCTCAGGGGTGGCCCCAGCATTTT,CASSYSQGWPQHF
few,NA,TRBV5-1,TRBJ1-2,TGCGCCAGCAGCTTGGGGGACGGATCTAACTATGGCTACACCTTC,CASSLGDGSNYGYTF
many,NA,TRBV12-3/TRBV12-4,TRBJ1-2,TGTGCCAGCACCCCTACAGGAGGGGGTTCCTATGGCTACACCTTC,CASTPTGGGSYGYTF
few,TRBD2,TRBV29-1,TRBJ2-3,TGCAGCGGGGTAGCGGGAGGCACAGATACGCAGTATTTT,CSGVAGGTDTQYF
many,NA,TRBV19,TRBJ2-6,TGTGCCAGTAGTACCACTAACTCTGGGGCCAACGTCCTGACTTTC,CASSTTNSGANVLTF
NA,NA,TRBV11-2,TRBJ2-1,TGTGCCAGCAGCTTAGAGCCGGGGGGCCACAATGAGCAGTTCTTC,CASSLEPGGHNEQFF
many,NA,TRBV3-1,TRBJ1-1,TGTGCCAGCAGCCATCGTAGGAACACTGAAGCTTTCTTT,CASSHRRNTEAFF
NA,NA,TRBV12-3/TRBV12-4,TRBJ2-2,TGTGCCAGCAGTTTGGTGGGGGTGGCCGGGGAGCTGTTTTTT,CASSLVGVAGELFF
NA,TRBD2,TRBV11-3,TRBJ2-1,TGTGCCAGCAGCTTAGAGGTAGCGGGGGTTAAGAATGAGCAGTTCTTC,CASSLEVAGVKNEQFF
NA,NA,TRBV6-6,TRBJ1-4,TGTGCCAGCAGACAGGGTAATGAAAAACTGTTTTTT,CASRQGNEKLFF
many,NA,TRBV29-1,TRBJ2-3,TGCAGCGTCCGTCACGGCCCCGCCAACACAGATACGCAGTATTTT,CSVRHGPANTDTQYF
NA,NA,TRBV6-5,TRBJ1-3,TGTGCCAGCAGTTCCAACGGGGGGAGGGGAAACACCATATATTTT,CASSSNGGRGNTIYF
many,NA,TRBV29-1,TRBJ1-1,TGCAGCGTTGGCAGGCACCCGAACACTGAAGCTTTCTTT,CSVGRHPNTEAFF
many,NA,TRBV10-1,TRBJ2-1,TGCGCCAGCAGTGATGGGGGGCAGTTTAATGAGCAGTTCTTC,CASSDGGQFNEQFF
many,TRBD2,TRBV27,TRBJ2-1,TGTGCCAGCAGTTTTTCTCCCGGGACTAGCGCGTCCGTCAATGAGCAGTTCTTC,CASSFSPGTSASVNEQFF
many,NA,TRBV29-1,TRBJ2-7,TGCAGCGTTGAACTAGGTATGCAGGGGGGCTACGAGCAGTACTTC,CSVELGMQGGYEQYF
many,NA,TRBV4-3,TRBJ2-2,TGCGCCAGCAGCCAAGATCGAGGGCCCGGGGAGCTGTTTTTT,CASSQDRGPGELFF
few,TRBD2,TRBV18,TRBJ2-1,TGTGCCAGCTCACGACCACTAGCGGGAGAATACAATGAGCAGTTCTTC,CASSRPLAGEYNEQFF
NA,NA,TRBV5-6,TRBJ2-7,TGTGCCAGCAGCCCCCCCCCAGGCGGCTACGAGCAGTACTTC,CASSPPPGGYEQYF
many,NA,TRBV24-1,TRBJ2-3,TGTGCCACCAGTGACCAAGCGGAGTCCACAGATACGCAGTATTTT,CATSDQAESTDTQYF
many,NA,TRBV27,TRBJ1-4,TGTGCCAGCAGTCGGCAGGGTGTTGAAAAACTGTTTTTT,CASSRQGVEKLFF
few,NA,TRBV3-1,TRBJ1-1,TGTGCCAGCAGCCGCCTAGGGGGAGCGAACACTGAAGCTTTCTTT,CASSRLGGANTEAFF
few,TRBD1,TRBV5-1,TRBJ1-4,TGCGCCAGCAGCGGACAAGGGGGCACAACTAATGAAAAACTGTTTTTT,CASSGQGGTTNEKLFF
few,NA,TRBV7-9,TRBJ2-1,TGTGCCAGCAGCCCGAAGGCGGGCTTGTCCTACAATGAGCAGTTCTTC,CASSPKAGLSYNEQFF
few,NA,TRBV2,TRBJ1-1,TGTGCCAGCACTGCCCGAGTGACTGAAGCTTTCTTT,CASTARVTEAFF
few,NA,TRBV28,TRBJ2-7,TGTGCCAGCAGTGGGGGCGGCTACGAGCAGTACTTC,CASSGGGYEQYF
many,NA,TRBV20-1,TRBJ2-1,TGCAGTGTAGGGACCCGGTCCTACAATGAGCAGTTCTTC,CSVGTRSYNEQFF
few,NA,TRBV3-1,TRBJ1-1,TGTGCCAGCAGCCAAGCGGAAATCACTGAAGCTTTCTTT,CASSQAEITEAFF
many,TRBD1,TRBV11-1,TRBJ1-1,TGTGCCAGCAGCCTAAGGACAGGAGGGGGGACTGAAGCTTTCTTT,CASSLRTGGGTEAFF
NA,TRBD1,TRBV5-1,TRBJ2-1,TGCGCCAGCTTCGGGACAGGGGGCAATGAGCAGTTCTTC,CASFGTGGNEQFF
NA,NA,TRBV28,TRBJ2-1,TGTGCCAGCAGCCCTTCGGACAGAGGACCTTACAATGAGCAGTTCTTC,CASSPSDRGPYNEQFF
NA,TRBD1,TRBV10-3,TRBJ1-5,TGTGCCACCGGACAGGGGAACAATCAGCCCCAGCATTTT,CATGQGNNQPQHF
many,NA,TRBV18,TRBJ2-5,TGTGCCAGCTCACCGGACAAGGAGACCCAGTACTTC,CASSPDKETQYF
NA,NA,TRBV20-1,TRBJ1-1,TGCAGTGCCGGGCGTCCAGACACTGAAGCTTTCTTT,CSAGRPDTEAFF
many,NA,TRBV11-2,TRBJ1-6,TGTGCCAGCAGCTTGTCTAGCAGTAATTCACCCCTCCACTTT,CASSLSSSNSPLHF
NA,NA,TRBV5-4,TRBJ1-1,TGTGCCAGCAGCTTGGTTGGGGCCCTAGGAACTGAAGCTTTCTTT,CASSLVGALGTEAFF
NA,NA,TRBV7-8,TRBJ1-3,TGTGCCAGCAGCTTAACTTCGGGGGGAGAAGTTGGAAACACCATATATTTT,CASSLTSGGEVGNTIYF
many,NA,TRBV12-3/TRBV12-4,TRBJ2-2,TGTGCCAGCAGTTACAGGAACACCGGGGAGCTGTTTTTT,CASSYRNTGELFF
many,NA,TRBV7-9,TRBJ2-3,TGTGCCAGCAGCCCACGAGGGCGGGGAGATACGCAGTATTTT,CASSPRGRGDTQYF